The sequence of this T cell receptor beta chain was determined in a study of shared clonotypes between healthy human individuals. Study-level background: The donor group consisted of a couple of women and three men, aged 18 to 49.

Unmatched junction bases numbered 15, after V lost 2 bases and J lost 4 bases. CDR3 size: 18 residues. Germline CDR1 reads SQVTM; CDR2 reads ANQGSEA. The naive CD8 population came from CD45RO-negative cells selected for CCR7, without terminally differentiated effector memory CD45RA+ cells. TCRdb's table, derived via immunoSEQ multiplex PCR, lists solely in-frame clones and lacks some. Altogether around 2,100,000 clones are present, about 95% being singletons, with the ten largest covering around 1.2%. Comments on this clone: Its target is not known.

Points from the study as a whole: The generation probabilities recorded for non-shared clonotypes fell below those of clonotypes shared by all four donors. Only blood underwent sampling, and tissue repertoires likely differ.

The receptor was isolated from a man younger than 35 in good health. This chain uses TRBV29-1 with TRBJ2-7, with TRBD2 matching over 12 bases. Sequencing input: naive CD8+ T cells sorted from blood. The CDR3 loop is CSVELGASGRAGGYEQYF. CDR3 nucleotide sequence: TGCAGCGTTGAACTCGGGGCTAGCGGGAGGGCCGGTGGGTACGAGCAGTACTTC.